This T cell receptor (beta chain) came from a study of T cells in localized non-small cell lung cancer (dated by TCRdb to about 2020). Broadly, across the study: Comparing tumors with uninvolved tumor-adjacent lungs, the study looked at the T cell repertoires of hundreds of patients with early-stage NSCLC. The cohort comprised approximately 240 treatment-naïve NSCLC patients with resected, localized lung tumors. NSCLC patients had a mean age of approximately 66 years, and more than 120 were male and 107 female.

TCR beta CDR3 regions were sequenced from DNA using the immunoSEQ Assay. The paper's processing steps were these. T cell density was computed as TCR beta template counts normalized to usable DNA estimated by amplifying housekeeping genes. Richness was estimated with the preseqR package, extrapolating to 400,000 templates for PBMC samples and 120,000 templates for tissue samples. Clonality was taken to be one minus Pielou's evenness. To identify tissue-enriched TCRs, differential abundance testing was run on productive amino-acid clonotypes with a minimum total count of 5 and an alpha of 0.1. The Jaccard Index and the Morisita Overlap Index were used to measure repertoire overlap between compartments. TCR beta CDR3s were clustered by GLIPH together with public tetramer-defined viral CDR3s, and at least three viral sequences plus V-gene enrichment were required for viral motifs. Imported from immuneACCESS, the table was reduced by TCRdb to in-frame sequences with V and J called. These copies leave out some clones; in studies compared against another copy, an unresolved V gene accounts for under half, and the cause of the remainder is not known. Clonal size and the V and J genes are those of that table, whereas D and trimming came from the DNA. Across this sample there are over 65,000 clones, with 84% seen only once. Together, the top ten hold about 1.5% of the sample.

A note on this clone: Its antigen target is currently unknown. Per-base quality was not reported, and no clone a single base away is much larger than it.

Findings and caveats that apply to the study as a whole: Uninvolved tumor-adjacent lung showed the highest T cell clonality, higher than tumor, which suggests more focused antigenic responses in the adjacent lung. Because the study design was exploratory, TCR variables were selected using unadjusted p-values without false-discovery rate correction. Higher blood T cell density associated with longer overall survival, while higher adjacent-lung clonality associated with shorter survival. Multi-region tumor sequencing was not performed, so intratumor heterogeneity could not be excluded. Of the top 100 tumor clones, a median of 57 were detected in paired uninvolved adjacent lung; under 35 were also among that lung's top 100.

Inclusive of the bounding cysteine and phenylalanine, the CDR3 is 18 residues long. Solely the CDR3 DNA is kept, with 54 bases framed from the first base. Compared with germline, V lacks 5 bases and J lacks 0 bases; bases without a gene match: 6. The germline V gene supplies CDR1 SGHTA and CDR2 FQGNSA. At diagnosis, peripheral blood, uninvolved tumor-adjacent lung and tumor were collected and stored as a combination of fresh-frozen and FFPE material. For TCR repertoire profiling, blood samples were analyzed as peripheral blood mononuclear cells. The specimen was peripheral blood, collected before any cancer treatment. The receptor chain draws on TRBV7-2 and TRBJ2-1; TRBD2 aligns with 14 central bases. This receptor was obtained from an older female donor with stage I lung adenocarcinoma. This receptor has the CDR3 CASSAWTSGGSSYNEQFF. The base sequence is TGTGCCAGCAGCGCCTGGACTAGCGGGGGGAGCTCCTACAATGAGCAGTTCTTC.